The 8 T cell receptor beta chains listed next were all sequenced from one sample in a study of spatial heterogeneity in lung cancer. TCRdb used MiXCR to reprocess the 5' RACE reads, holding one entry per CDR3 protein. Among around 45,000 distinct CDR3 sequences listed, 22% were seen once. Described time point: blood at routine non-recurrence follow-up after resection. Sequenced here: PBMCs, sampled at follow-up. These receptor sequences come from a female donor with early-stage non-small cell lung cancer.

This clonotype was seen a handful of times. The chain uses TRBV12-3 or TRBV12-4 and TRBJ2-2; 8 nucleotides agree with TRBD2. The CDR3 spans 16 residues. The V and J ends lost 5 bases and 0 bases, in that order; junction bases with no gene match: 5. The CDR3 sequence: CASSDLAGSNTGELFF. In DNA, the CDR3 is TGTGCCAGCAGTGACCTAGCGGGCTCGAACACCGGGGAGCTGTTTTTT.

This clonotype occurred many times. The V gene is TRBV10-3, the J gene TRBJ2-7, with D possibly matching TRBD2 (6 bases). There are 14 residues in the CDR3. Germline values: CDR1 ENHRY, CDR2 SYGVKD. Trimming left V 0 bases short and J 4 bases short, with 10 bases between. CDR3: CAISESGGGYEQYF. CDR3 DNA: TGTGCCATCAGTGAGTCGGGTGGGGGGTACGAGCAGTACTTC.

This clonotype was seen more than once but under ten times. J is TRBJ2-7 and V is TRBV7-2, with 8 bases matching TRBD2. Per the germline V gene, CDR1 is SGHTA and CDR2 is FQGNSA. V dropped 4 bases and J dropped 5; count of bases not matched to a gene: 4. The CDR3 totals 13 residues. CDR3 protein: CASSSGLVDEQYF. CDR3 nucleotide sequence: TGTGCCAGCAGCTCGGGACTAGTAGACGAGCAGTACTTC.

This clonotype has a count of ten or more. The chain employs TRBV11-1 and TRBJ1-1; maybe TRBD1 (5 bases). Deletions cut 1 base from V and 1 base from J, with 10 bases between. CDR3 size: 15 residues. Germline V gene lookup returns CDR1 SGHAT and CDR2 FQDESV (reference sequence). The CDR3 DNA sequence: TGTGCCAGCAGCTTAGGCTGGGGCTCGAACACTGAAGCTTTCTTT. Translating gives CASSLGWGSNTEAFF.

This clonotype was observed at least ten times. This rearrangement joins TRBV4-2 to TRBJ2-5; D may be TRBD1 (5 bases). There are 15 residues in the CDR3. Trimming cost V 1 base and J 5 bases, with 14 bases left between them. The germline V gene encodes CDR1 LGHNA and CDR2 YNFKEQ. The CDR3 DNA follows: TGTGCCAGCAGCCAAGCAGGAACAGGAGTGGAGACCCAGTACTTC. It specifies CASSQAGTGVETQYF.

This clonotype was seen once. This sequence joins TRBV7-2 and TRBJ2-3; weak D call: TRBD1 (6 bases). V was clipped by 5 bases and J by 1 base, with 7 bases between them. The length of the CDR3 is 13 residues. The germline V gene has CDR1 SGHTA and CDR2 FQGNSA. CDR3 amino acids: CASSRQGTDTQYF. The DNA for the CDR3 is TGTGCCAGCAGCAGACAGGGCACAGATACGCAGTATTTT.

This sequence joins TRBV20-1 and TRBJ2-3; D is undetermined. The germline V and J ends were trimmed by 4 bases and 4 bases, with 6 bases remaining between them. The CDR3 extends over 11 amino acids. CDR1 DFQATT and CDR2 SNEGSKA come from the germline V gene (reference sequence). Here the CDR3 DNA reads TGCAGTGCTACTAAGGCAGATACGCAGTATTTT. This gives the protein CSATKADTQYF.

This clonotype showed up many times. The genes are TRBV25-1 and TRBJ1-5, with 9 bases fitting TRBD1. CDR3 length: 16 residues. V lost 5 bases, J lost 4 bases, and 9 bases stayed unmatched. Germline V gives CDR1 MGHDK, CDR2 SYGVNS. The CDR3 loop reads CASSPTGTGINQPQHF. The CDR3 nucleotides are TGTGCCAGCAGTCCAACCGGGACAGGGATTAATCAGCCCCAGCATTTT. The variable domain in full, with the rest retrieved from reference TRBV25-1 and TRBJ1-5, is EADIYQTPRYLVIGTGKKITLECSQTMGHDKMYWYQQDPGMELHLIHYSYGVNSTEKGDLSSESTVSRIRTEHFPLTLESARPSHTSQYLCASSPTGTGINQPQHFGDGTRLSIL.